The 13 T cell receptor beta chains below were found in one sample sequenced in a study of T-cell memory formation after mild COVID-19. MiXCR was run by TCRdb on the 5' RACE reads, yielding one entry per CDR3 protein. The sample lists fewer than 700,000 distinct CDR3 sequences, roughly a fifth occurring once. Sequences were obtained from PBMCs or a T cell subset sorted from them (not recorded which). These receptors all come from an adult woman who had mild COVID-19 (a few samples of this study predate the infection). Cell type and time point are not known.

The chain uses TRBV20-1 and TRBJ1-2; TRBD1 matches 7 bases. The CDR3 is made up of 14 amino acids. The V gene end was trimmed by 0 bases and the J gene end by 2 bases; junction bases not matched to a gene: 3. Germline V gene data show CDR1 as DFQATT and CDR2 as SNEGSKA (reference sequence). The CDR3 is CSARDMGQNYGYTF. In DNA, the CDR3 is TGCAGTGCTAGAGATATGGGACAGAACTATGGCTACACCTTC.

This clonotype was counted a few times. The V gene is TRBV7-8, the J gene TRBJ1-5; D not certain. The CDR3 has 15 residues. Trimming pared 5 bases from V and 2 bases from J, leaving 13 bases between. Germline V gene sequence: CDR1 SGHVS, CDR2 FQNEAQ. CDR3 sequence: CASSPFGFRNQPQHF. For the CDR3, the DNA is TGTGCCAGCAGCCCCTTCGGGTTCCGCAATCAGCCCCAGCATTTT.

This clonotype was counted at least ten times. The V call is TRBV7-9, the J call TRBJ1-5; D call uncertain. The CDR3 loop spans 12 amino acids. The germline V gene has CDR1 SEHNR and CDR2 FQNEAQ (reference sequence). Trimming removed 1 base at V and 7 bases at J, with 5 bases between. CDR3 sequence (DNA): TGTGCCAGCAGCTTAGTCGGGCAGCCCCAGCATTTT. Translating it yields CASSLVGQPQHF.

This clonotype was recorded once. V and J are TRBV12-3 or TRBV12-4 and TRBJ1-1, with D tentatively TRBD1 (6 bases). The germline V and J ends were trimmed by 1 base and 4 bases, with 10 bases remaining between them. This CDR3 region has 14 residues. The CDR3 protein is CASSLGFRGTEAFF. The CDR3, as DNA: TGTGCCAGCAGTTTAGGTTTCAGGGGCACTGAAGCTTTCTTT.

The chain employs TRBV27 and TRBJ1-1, with TRBD1 matching 8 bases. CDR1 is MNHEY and CDR2 is SMNVEV in the germline V gene (reference sequence). This CDR3 comprises 13 residues. J lost 5 bases, V lost 6 bases, and 5 bases had no gene match. DNA for the CDR3: TGTGCCAGCAGAACAACAGGGGGGACTGAAGCTTTCTTT. It yields the protein CASRTTGGTEAFF.

Only a few counts were recorded for this clonotype. The V call is TRBV4-1, the J call TRBJ2-7, with no clear D. This CDR3 is built from 16 residues. CDR1 MGHRA and CDR2 YSYEKL come from the germline V gene. The ends were cut back, 3 bases at V and 4 bases at J, with 19 bases in the middle. In nucleotides, the CDR3 is TGCGCCAGCAGCCAGGGGTTCATCACGGGTACTTACGAGCAGTACTTC. Protein: CASSQGFITGTYEQYF.

The J gene is TRBJ2-2, the V gene TRBV27; weak D call: TRBD2 (6 bases). CDR3 length: 15 residues. The V end lost 10 bases, the J end lost 2 bases, and 17 bases lay between the germline ends. Germline V gene data show CDR1 as MNHEY and CDR2 as SMNVEV (reference sequence). The CDR3 DNA follows: TGTGCCACTAATAGGAGGGTCGGAAACACCGGGGAGCTGTTTTTT. Amino acids: CATNRRVGNTGELFF.

In this sample, this clonotype turned up a few times. For the CDR3, the DNA is TGCAGTGCTACGACCTTAAAGGGGGTTGTAGATACGCAGTATTTT. Translated: CSATTLKGVVDTQYF. This chain links TRBV20-1 with TRBJ2-3; a possible D gene is TRBD1 (6 bases). Trimming took off 4 bases at V and 5 bases at J, with 19 bases between the two ends. The CDR3 contains 15 residues. CDR1 is DFQATT and CDR2 is SNEGSKA in the germline V gene (reference sequence).

This chain connects TRBV2 to TRBJ1-1; D is uncertain. Trimming took 6 bases from V and 0 from J, leaving 8 bases between them. CDR3 length: 13 residues. Germline V CDR1 and CDR2: SNHLY, FYNNEI. The CDR3: CASSRRVNTEAFF. The CDR3 coding sequence is TGTGCCAGCAGCCGACGGGTGAACACTGAAGCTTTCTTT.

This clonotype was recorded a few times. The rearrangement uses TRBV12-3 or TRBV12-4 and TRBJ1-2, with 7 bases aligning to TRBD1. This CDR3 spans 13 amino acids. V lost 5 bases and J lost 5; bases outside the gene matches: 5. The CDR3 here is CASSPQGVYGYTF. The CDR3 DNA reads as TGTGCCAGCAGTCCTCAGGGGGTTTATGGCTACACCTTC.

Many counts were recorded for this clonotype. This chain joins TRBV7-3 and TRBJ2-3, with TRBD2 identical over 13 bases. CDR3 length: 20 residues. The V and J ends lost 5 bases and 1 base, in that order; junction bases with no gene match: 15. Germline V lookup: CDR1 SGHTA, CDR2 FQGTGA. As DNA, the CDR3 is TGTGCCAGCAGCCTCCACCTACTAGCGGGAGGGCCTCCGCGCACAGATACGCAGTATTTT. Its protein is CASSLHLLAGGPPRTDTQYF.

The sample holds a few counts of this clonotype. This chain links TRBV29-1 with TRBJ1-1; D is unclear. The V end lost 3 bases, the J end lost 4 bases, and 6 bases lay between the germline ends. This CDR3 contains 11 residues. Germline CDR1 is SQVTM and CDR2 is ANQGSEA. For the CDR3, the DNA is TGCAGCGTTGATGGGTCCACTGAAGCTTTCTTT. Its translation: CSVDGSTEAFF.

The rearrangement links TRBV5-6 to TRBJ2-5; no clear D gene. The CDR3 runs 16 residues. V was cut by 0 bases and J by 1 base, with 13 bases left in between. CDR1 and CDR2 from the germline V gene are SGHDT and YYEEEE. The CDR3 here is CASSLAVAEPQETQYF. In DNA, the CDR3 is TGTGCCAGCAGCTTGGCCGTTGCGGAACCCCAAGAGACCCAGTACTTC.